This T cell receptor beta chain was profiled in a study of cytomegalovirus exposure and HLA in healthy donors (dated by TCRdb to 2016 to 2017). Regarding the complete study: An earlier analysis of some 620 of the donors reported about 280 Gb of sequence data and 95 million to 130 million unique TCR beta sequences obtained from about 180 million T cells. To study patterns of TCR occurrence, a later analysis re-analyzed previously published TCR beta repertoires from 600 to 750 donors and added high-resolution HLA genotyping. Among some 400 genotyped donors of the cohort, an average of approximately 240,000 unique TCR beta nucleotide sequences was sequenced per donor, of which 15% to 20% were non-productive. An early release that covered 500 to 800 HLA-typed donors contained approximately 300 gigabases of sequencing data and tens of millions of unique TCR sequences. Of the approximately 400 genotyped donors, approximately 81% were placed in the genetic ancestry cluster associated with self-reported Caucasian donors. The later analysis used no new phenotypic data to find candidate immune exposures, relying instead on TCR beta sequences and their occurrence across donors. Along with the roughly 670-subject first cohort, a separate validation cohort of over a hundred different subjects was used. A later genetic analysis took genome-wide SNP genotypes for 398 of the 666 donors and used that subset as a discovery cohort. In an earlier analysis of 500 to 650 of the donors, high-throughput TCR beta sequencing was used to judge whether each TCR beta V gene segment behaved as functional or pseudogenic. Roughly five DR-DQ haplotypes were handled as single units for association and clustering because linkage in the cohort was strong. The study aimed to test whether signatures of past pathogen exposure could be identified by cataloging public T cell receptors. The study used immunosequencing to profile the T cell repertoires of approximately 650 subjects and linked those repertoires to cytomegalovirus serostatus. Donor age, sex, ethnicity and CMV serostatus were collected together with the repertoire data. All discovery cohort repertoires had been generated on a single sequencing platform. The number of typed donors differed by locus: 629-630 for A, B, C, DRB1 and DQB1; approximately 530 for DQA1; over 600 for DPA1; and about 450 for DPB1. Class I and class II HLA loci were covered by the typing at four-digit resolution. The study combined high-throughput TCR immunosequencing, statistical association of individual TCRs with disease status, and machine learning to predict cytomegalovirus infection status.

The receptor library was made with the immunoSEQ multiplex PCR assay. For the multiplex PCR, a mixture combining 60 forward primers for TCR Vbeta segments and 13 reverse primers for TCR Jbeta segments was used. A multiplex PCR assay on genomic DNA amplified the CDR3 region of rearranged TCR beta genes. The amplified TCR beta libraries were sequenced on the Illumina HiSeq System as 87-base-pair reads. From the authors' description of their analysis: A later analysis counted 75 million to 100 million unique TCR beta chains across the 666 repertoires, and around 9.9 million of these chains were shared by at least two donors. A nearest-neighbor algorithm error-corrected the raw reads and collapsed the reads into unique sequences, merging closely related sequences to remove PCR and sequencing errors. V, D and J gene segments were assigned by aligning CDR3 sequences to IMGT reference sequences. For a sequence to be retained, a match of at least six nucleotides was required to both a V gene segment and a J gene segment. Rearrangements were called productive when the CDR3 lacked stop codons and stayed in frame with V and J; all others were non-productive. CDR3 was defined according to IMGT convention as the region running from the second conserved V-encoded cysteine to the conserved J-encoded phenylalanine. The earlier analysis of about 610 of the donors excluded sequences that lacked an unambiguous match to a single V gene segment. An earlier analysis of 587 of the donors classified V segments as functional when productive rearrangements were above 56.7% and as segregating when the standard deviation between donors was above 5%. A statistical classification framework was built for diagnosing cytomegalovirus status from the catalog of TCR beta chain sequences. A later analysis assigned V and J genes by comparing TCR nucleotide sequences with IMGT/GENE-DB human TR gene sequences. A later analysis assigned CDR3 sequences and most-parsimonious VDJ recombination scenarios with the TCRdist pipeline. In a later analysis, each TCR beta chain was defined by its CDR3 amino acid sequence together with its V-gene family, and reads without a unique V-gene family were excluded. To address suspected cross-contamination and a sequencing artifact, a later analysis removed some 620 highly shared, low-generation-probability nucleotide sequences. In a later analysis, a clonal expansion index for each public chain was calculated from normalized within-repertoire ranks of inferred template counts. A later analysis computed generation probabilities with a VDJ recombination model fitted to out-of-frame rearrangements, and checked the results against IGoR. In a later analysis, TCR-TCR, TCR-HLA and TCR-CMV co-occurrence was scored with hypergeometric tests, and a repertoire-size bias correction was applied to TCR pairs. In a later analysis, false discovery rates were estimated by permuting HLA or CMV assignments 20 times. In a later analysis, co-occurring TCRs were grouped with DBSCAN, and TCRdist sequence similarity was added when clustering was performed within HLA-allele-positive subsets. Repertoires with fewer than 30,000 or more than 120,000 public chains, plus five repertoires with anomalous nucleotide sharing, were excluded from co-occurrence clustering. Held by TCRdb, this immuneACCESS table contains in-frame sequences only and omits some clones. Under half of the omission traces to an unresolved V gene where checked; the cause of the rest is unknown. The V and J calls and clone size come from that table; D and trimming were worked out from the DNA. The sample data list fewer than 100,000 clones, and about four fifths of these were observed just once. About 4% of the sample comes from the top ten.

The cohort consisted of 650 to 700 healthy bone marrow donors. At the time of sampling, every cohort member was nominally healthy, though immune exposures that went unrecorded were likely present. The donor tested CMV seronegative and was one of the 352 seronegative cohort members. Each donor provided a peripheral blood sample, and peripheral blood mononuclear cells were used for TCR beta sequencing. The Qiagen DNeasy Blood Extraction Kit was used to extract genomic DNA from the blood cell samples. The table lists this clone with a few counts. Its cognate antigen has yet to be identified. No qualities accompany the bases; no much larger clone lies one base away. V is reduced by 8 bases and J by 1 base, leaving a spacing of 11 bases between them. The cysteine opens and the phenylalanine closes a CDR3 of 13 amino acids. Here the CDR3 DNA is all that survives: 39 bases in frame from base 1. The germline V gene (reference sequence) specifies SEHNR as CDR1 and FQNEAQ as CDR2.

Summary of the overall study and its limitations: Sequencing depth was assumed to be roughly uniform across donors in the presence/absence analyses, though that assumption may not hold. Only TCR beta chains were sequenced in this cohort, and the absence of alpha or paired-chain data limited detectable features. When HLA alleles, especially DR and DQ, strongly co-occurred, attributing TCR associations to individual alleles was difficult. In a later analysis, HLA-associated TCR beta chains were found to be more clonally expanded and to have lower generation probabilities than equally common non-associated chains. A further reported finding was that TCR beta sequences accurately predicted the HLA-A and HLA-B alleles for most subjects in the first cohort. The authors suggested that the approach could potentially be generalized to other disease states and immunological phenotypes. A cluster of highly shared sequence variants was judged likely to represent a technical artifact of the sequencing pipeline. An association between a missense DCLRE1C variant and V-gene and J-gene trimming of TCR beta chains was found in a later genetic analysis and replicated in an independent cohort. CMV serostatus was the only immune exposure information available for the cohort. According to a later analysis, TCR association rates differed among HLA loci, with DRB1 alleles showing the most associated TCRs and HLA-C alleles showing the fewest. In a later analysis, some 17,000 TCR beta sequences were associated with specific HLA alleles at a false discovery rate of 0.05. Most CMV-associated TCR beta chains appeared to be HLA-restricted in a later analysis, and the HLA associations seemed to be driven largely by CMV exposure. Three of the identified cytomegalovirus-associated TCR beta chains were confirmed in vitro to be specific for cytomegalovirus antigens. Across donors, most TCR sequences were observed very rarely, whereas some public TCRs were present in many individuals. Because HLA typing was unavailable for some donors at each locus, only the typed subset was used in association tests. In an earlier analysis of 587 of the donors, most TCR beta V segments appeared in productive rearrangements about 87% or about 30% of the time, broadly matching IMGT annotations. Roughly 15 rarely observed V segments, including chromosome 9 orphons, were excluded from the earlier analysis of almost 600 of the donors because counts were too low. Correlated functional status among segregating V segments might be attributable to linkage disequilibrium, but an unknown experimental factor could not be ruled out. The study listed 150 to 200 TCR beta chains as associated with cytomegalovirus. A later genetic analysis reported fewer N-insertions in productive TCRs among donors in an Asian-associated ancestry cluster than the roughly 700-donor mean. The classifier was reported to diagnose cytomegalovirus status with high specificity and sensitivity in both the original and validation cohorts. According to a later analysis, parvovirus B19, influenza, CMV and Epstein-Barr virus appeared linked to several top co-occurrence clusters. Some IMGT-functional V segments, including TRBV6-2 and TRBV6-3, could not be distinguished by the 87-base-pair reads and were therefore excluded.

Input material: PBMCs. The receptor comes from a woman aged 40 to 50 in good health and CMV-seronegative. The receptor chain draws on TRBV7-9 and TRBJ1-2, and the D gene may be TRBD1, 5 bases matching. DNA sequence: TGTGCCAGCGAAGGTCAGGGTAACTATGGCTACACCTTC. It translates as CASEGQGNYGYTF.